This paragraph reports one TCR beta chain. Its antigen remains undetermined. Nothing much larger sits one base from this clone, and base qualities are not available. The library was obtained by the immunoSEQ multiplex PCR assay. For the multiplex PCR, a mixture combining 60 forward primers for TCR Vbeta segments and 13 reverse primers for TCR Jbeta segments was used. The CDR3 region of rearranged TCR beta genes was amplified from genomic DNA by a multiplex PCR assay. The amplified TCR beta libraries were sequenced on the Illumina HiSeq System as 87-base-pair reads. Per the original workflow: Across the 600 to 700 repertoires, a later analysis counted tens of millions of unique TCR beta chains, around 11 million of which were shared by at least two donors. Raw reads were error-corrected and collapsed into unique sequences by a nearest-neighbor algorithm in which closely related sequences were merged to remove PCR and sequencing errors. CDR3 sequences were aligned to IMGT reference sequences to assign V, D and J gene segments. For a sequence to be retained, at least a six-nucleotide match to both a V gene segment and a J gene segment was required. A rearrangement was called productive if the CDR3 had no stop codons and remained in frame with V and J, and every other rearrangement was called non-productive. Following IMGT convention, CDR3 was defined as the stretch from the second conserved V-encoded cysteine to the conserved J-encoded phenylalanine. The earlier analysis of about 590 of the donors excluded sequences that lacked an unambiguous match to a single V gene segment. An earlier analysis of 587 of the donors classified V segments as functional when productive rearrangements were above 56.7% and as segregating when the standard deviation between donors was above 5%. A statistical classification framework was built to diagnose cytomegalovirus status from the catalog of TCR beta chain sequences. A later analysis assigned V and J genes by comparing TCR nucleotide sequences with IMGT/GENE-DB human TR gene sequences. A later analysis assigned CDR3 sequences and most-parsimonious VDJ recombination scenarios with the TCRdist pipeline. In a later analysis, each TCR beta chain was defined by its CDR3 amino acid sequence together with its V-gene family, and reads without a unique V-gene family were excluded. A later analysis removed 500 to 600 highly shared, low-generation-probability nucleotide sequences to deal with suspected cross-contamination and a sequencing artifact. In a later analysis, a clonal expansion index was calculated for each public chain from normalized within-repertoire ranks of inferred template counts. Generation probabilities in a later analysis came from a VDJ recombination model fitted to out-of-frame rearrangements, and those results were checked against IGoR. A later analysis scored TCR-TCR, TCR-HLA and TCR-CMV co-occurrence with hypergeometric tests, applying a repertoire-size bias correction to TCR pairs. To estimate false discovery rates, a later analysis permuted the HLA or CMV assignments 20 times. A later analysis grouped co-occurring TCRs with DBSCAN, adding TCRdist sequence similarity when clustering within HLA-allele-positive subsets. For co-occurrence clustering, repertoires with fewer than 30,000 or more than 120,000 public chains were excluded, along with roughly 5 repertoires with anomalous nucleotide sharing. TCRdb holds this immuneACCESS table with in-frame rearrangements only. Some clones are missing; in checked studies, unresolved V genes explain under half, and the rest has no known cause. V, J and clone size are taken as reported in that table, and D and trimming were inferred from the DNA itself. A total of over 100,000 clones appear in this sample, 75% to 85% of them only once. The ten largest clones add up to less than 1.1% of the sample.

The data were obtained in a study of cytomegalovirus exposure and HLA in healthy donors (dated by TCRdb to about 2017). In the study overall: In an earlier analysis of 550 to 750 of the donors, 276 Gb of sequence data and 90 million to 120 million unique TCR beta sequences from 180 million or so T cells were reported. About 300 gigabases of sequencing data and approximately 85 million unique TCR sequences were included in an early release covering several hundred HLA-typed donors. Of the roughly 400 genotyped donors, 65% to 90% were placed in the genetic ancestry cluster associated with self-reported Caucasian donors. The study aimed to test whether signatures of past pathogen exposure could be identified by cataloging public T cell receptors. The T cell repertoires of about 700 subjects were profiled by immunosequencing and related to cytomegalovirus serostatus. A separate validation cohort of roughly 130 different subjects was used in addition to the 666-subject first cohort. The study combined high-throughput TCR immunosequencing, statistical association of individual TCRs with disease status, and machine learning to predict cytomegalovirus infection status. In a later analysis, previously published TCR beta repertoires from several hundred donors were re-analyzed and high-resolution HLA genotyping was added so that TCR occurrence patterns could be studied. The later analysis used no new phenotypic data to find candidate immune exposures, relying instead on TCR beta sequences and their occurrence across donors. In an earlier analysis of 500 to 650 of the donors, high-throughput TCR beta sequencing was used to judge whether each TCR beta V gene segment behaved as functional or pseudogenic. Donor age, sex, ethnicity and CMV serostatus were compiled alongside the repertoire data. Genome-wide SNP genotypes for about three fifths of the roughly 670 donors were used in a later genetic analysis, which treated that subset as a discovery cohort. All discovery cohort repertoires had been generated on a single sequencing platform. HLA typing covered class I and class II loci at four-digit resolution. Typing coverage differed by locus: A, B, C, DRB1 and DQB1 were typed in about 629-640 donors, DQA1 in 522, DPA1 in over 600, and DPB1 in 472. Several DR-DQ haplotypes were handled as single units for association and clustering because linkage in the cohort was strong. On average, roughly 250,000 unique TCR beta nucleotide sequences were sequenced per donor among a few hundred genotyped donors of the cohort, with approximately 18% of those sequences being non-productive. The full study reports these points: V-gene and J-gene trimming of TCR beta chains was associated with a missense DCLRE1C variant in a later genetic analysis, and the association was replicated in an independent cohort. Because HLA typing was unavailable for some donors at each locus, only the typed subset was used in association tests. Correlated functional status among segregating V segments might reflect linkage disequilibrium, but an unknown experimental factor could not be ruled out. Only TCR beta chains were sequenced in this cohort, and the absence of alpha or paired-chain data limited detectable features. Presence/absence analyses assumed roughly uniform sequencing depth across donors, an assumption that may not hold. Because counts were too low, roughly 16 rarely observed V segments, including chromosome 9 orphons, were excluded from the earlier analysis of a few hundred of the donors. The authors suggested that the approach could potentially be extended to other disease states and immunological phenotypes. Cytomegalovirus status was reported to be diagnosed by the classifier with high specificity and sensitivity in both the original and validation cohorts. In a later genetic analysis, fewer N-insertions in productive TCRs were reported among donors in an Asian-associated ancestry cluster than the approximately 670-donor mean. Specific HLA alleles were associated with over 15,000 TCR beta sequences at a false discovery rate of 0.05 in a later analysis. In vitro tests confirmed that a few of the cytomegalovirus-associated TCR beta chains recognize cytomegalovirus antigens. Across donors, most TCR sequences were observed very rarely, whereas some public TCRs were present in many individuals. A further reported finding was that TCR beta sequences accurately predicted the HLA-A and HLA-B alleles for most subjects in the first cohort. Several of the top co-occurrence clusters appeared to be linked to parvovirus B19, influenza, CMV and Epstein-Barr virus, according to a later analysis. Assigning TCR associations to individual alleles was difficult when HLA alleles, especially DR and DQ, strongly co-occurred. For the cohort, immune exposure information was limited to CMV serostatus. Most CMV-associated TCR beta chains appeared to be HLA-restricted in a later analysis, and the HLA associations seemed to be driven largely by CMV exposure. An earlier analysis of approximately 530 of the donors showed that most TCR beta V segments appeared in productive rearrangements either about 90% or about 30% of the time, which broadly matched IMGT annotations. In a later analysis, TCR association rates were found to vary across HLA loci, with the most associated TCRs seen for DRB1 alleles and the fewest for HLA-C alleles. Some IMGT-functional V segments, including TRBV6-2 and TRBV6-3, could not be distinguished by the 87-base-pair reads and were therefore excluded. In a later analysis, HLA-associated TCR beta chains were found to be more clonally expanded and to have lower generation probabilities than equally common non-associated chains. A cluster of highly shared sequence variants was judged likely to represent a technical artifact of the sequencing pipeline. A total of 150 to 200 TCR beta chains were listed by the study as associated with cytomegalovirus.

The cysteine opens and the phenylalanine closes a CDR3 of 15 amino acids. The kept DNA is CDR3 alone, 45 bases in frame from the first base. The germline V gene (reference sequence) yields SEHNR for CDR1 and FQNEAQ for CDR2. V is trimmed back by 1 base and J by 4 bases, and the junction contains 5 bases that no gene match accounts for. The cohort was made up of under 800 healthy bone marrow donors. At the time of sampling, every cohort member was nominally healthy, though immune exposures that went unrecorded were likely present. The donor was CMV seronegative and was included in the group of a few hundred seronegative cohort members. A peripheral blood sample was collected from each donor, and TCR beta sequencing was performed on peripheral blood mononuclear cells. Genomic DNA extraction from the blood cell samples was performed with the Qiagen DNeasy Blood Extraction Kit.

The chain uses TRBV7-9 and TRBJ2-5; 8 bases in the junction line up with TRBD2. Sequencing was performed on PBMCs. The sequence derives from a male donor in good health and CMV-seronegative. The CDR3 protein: CASSLEGLVLETQYF. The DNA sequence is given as TGTGCCAGCAGCTTAGAGGGACTAGTCTTAGAGACCCAGTACTTC.